The following is a TCR beta chain sequence with its context. Sorted-subset replicate PCRs used 200 ng DNA, about 30,000 T cell genomes. Some clones are missing from TCRdb's copy, which holds only in-frame ones; the method was immunoSEQ multiplex PCR. The data show some 630,000 clones, approximately 79% seen once. This specimen comes from a study of shared clonotypes between healthy human individuals. Overall study: Each donor had three CD4 naive, three CD4 memory, two CD8 naive and one CD8 memory plate.

The donors, healthy adults who were HIV-negative, had experienced no recent acute infections or vaccinations. Negatively enriched CD4+ T cells were divided by CD45RA into naive and memory. This CDR3 contains 12 residues. Germline CDR1 SQVTM, CDR2 ANQGSEA. V lost 4 bases, J lost 5 bases, and 12 bases lay in between. The sequence came from a woman between 25 and 40 years old in good health. The sequencing input was memory CD4+ T cells sorted from blood. The subset was: CD45RA-negative fraction. The chain joins TRBV29-1 to TRBJ2-7; no clear D. CDR3 DNA: TGCAGCGTTGGGATAGGGTCTCACGAGCAGTACTTC. Amino acid sequence: CSVGIGSHEQYF.